The 12 T cell receptor beta chains reported below all come from one sample, sequenced in a study of cytotoxic CD8 clonotypes in ibrutinib-treated CLL. The protocol was immunoSEQ multiplex PCR, while the TCRdb copy is restricted to in-frame clones and leaves out a portion. The table lists more than 150,000 clones, about 72% of them singletons. The sample was PBMCs, taken after 24 months of ibrutinib treatment. The receptors here all came from a human donor with chronic lymphocytic leukemia.

The chain joins TRBV2 to TRBJ1-1; perhaps TRBD1 as D (5 bases). Trimming took 6 bases from V and 10 from J, leaving 15 bases between them. The CDR3 sequence is 12 residues long. Germline V gene lookup returns CDR1 SNHLY and CDR2 FYNNEI. CDR3 nucleotide sequence: TGTGCCAGCAGCAGGGTCTGGGGCCGAGCTTTCTTT. Protein sequence: CASSRVWGRAFF.

With regard to this clone: This same CDR3 is encoded by further DNA sequences in the sample. The genes are TRBV4-1 and TRBJ2-7; TRBD1 aligns across 11 bases. CDR1 and CDR2 (germline): MGHRA, YSYEKL. Trimming removed 3 bases from V and 2 bases from J; junction bases left unmatched: 3. The CDR3 runs to 15 residues. The CDR3 DNA sequence: TGCGCCAGCAGCCAGGGGGGACAGGGGGCCTACGAGCAGTACTTC. This gives the protein CASSQGGQGAYEQYF.

This clone was found once. The CDR3 reads CASSQRLAGYNEQFF. For the CDR3, the DNA is TGTGCCAGCAGCCAAAGACTAGCGGGTTACAATGAGCAGTTCTTC. This sequence joins TRBV4-2 and TRBJ2-1; 10 nucleotides agree with TRBD2. With 2 bases clipped from V and 4 bases from J, the junction kept 2 bases outside the gene matches. CDR3 length: 15 amino acids. The V gene's germline CDR1 is LGHNA and CDR2 YNFKEQ.

The rearrangement links TRBV7-2 to TRBJ2-3; D not resolved. Per germline, CDR1 SGHTA and CDR2 FQGNSA. V lost 5 bases to trimming and J lost 4 bases, with 22 bases between them. This CDR3 is 17 amino acids long. CDR3 in amino acids: CASSAQSIRQIPDTQYF. The CDR3 coding sequence is TGTGCCAGCAGCGCCCAATCGATTCGGCAAATCCCAGATACGCAGTATTTT.

The chain joins TRBV6-5 to TRBJ2-1; 8 bases agree with TRBD2. Trimming removed 6 bases from V and 10 bases from J; junction bases left unmatched: 11. Germline CDR1 is MNHEY and CDR2 is SVGAGI. The CDR3 runs 14 residues. The CDR3 DNA reads TGTGCCAGCAGACCGGGACTAGGAGTCAGGGAGCAGTTCTTC. It encodes CASRPGLGVREQFF.

This chain uses TRBV14 with TRBJ1-1; TRBD1 is a possible D gene (5 bases). Looked up from germline, CDR1 is SGHDN and CDR2 is FVKESK. The CDR3 consists of 17 residues. Between the trimmed V and J ends, which lost 1 base and 4 bases, there was a span of 19 bases. CDR3 amino acids: CASSQGLGDPRGTEAFF. CDR3 bases: TGTGCCAGCAGCCAAGGGTTAGGGGACCCGCGGGGCACTGAAGCTTTCTTT.

The chain couples TRBV7-8 to TRBJ1-1; D ambiguous. Per the germline V gene, CDR1 is SGHVS and CDR2 is FQNEAQ. V lost 5 bases to trimming and J lost 5 bases, with 18 bases between them. The CDR3 contains 15 residues. The CDR3 region has the DNA TGTGCCAGCAGCAAAACTTCGACTGGGAGGACTGAAGCTTTCTTT. It translates to CASSKTSTGRTEAFF.

This chain joins TRBV29-1 and TRBJ1-5, with a weak D call TRBD1 (6 bases). CDR3 length: 13 residues. The V end was cut by 5 bases, the J end by 6 bases, with 14 bases between. CDR1 is SQVTM, CDR2 ANQGSEA, per germline. CDR3 DNA sequence: TGCAGCGTTTCCTCAGGGGTCGGTCAGCCCCAGCATTTT. This gives the protein CSVSSGVGQPQHF.

This chain uses TRBV10-3 with TRBJ2-1; the D is unclear. This CDR3 is built from 14 residues. V was trimmed by 4 bases and J by 4 bases, leaving 11 bases between them. The V gene's germline CDR1 is ENHRY and CDR2 SYGVKD. Here the CDR3 DNA reads TGTGCCATCAGTGTTCGGACCGATTACAATGAGCAGTTCTTC. It yields the protein CAISVRTDYNEQFF.

This rearrangement joins TRBV5-1 to TRBJ2-7; TRBD2 matches at 13 bases. The CDR3 length is 16 residues. With 0 bases clipped from V and 4 bases from J, the junction kept 4 bases outside the gene matches. CDR1 and CDR2 (germline): SGHRS, YFSETQ. CDR3 sequence: CASSLGGLAGLYEQYF. CDR3 in DNA: TGCGCCAGCAGCTTGGGGGGACTAGCGGGATTATACGAGCAGTACTTC.

This chain's CDR3 is CASSGTYLSSYEQYF. For the CDR3, the DNA is TGCGCCAGCAGTGGAACCTACCTAAGCTCCTACGAGCAGTACTTC. The chain couples TRBV10-2 to TRBJ2-7; D uncertain. Germline CDR1 and CDR2: WSHSY and SAAADI. Trimming cost V 4 bases and J 0 bases, with 13 bases left between them. The CDR3 runs to 15 residues.

This clone was observed once. The rearrangement joins TRBV4-1 to TRBJ1-2, with D perhaps TRBD1 (5 bases). V was shortened by 1 base and J by 3 bases, with 6 bases between the two germline ends. Germline loops: CDR1 MGHRA, CDR2 YSYEKL. This CDR3 region has 13 residues. In DNA, the CDR3 is TGCGCCAGCAGCCAAGGGGGGGACTATGGCTACACCTTC. As protein: CASSQGGDYGYTF.